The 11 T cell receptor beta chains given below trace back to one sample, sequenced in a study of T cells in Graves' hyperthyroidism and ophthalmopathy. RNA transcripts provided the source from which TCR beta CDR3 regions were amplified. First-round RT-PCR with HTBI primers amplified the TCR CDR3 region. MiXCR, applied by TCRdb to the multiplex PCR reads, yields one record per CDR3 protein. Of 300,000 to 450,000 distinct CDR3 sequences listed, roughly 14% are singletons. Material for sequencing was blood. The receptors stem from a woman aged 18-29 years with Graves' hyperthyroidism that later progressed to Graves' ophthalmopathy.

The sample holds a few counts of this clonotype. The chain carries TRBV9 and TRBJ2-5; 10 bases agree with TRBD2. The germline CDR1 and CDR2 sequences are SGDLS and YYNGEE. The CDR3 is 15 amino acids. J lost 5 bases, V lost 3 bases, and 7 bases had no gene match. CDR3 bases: TGTGCCAGCAGCGGAAGCGGGAGGGCCAGTGAGACCCAGTACTTC. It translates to CASSGSGRASETQYF.

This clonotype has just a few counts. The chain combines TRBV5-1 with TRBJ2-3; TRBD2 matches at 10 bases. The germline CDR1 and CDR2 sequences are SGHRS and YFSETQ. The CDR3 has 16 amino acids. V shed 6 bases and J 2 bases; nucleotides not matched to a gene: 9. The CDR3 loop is CASKVAGGILTDTQYF. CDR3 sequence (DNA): TGCGCCAGCAAGGTAGCGGGAGGAATTCTCACAGATACGCAGTATTTT.

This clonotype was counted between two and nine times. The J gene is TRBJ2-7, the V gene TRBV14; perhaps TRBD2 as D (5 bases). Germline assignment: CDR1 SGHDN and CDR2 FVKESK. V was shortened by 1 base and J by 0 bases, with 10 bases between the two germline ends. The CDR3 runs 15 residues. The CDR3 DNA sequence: TGTGCCAGCAGCCAAGTAGTAGGGAGCTCCTACGAGCAGTACTTC. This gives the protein CASSQVVGSSYEQYF.

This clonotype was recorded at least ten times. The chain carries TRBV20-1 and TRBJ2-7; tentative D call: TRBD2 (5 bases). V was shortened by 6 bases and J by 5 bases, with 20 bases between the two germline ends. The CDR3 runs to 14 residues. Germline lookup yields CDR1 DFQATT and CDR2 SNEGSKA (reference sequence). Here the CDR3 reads CSARTLLGWDEQYF. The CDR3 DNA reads TGCAGTGCAAGAACTTTACTAGGGTGGGACGAGCAGTACTTC.

The CDR3 DNA reads TGTGCCATCAGTAGGGCGGGAGGGACCTACAATGAGCAGTTCTTC. Its protein is CAISRAGGTYNEQFF. The V gene is TRBV10-3, the J gene TRBJ2-1; 9 positions agree with TRBD2. Germline CDR1 ENHRY, CDR2 SYGVKD. V shed 5 bases, J shed 2 bases, and the junction held 4 bases outside the gene matches. The CDR3 consists of 15 residues.

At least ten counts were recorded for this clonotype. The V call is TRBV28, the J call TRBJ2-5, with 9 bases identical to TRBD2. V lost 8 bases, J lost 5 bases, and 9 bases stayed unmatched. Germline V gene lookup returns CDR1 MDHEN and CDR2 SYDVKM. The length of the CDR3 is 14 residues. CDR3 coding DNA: TGTGCCAGCCTTAGCGGGAGCGGAAGGGAGACCCAGTACTTC. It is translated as CASLSGSGRETQYF.

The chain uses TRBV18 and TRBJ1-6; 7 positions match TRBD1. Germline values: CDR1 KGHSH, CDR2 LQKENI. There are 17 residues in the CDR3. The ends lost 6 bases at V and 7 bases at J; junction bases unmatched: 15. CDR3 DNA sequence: TGTGCCAGCTCCGTCCTAGGGGGCTCAGGAGTCAATTCACCCCTCCACTTT. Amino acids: CASSVLGGSGVNSPLHF.

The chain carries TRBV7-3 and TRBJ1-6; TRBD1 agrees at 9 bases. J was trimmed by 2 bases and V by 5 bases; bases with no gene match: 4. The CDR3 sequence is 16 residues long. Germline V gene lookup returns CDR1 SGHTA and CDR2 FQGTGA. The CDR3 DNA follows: TGTGCCAGCAGCGCCCGGGACAGGGCCTATAATTCACCCCTCCACTTT. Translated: CASSARDRAYNSPLHF.

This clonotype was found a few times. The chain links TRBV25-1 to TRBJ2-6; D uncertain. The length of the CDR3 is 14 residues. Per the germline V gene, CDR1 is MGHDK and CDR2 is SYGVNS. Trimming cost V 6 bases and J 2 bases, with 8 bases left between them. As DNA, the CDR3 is TGTGCCAGCAGCCTCCGGGCTGGGGCCAACGTCCTGACTTTC. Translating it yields CASSLRAGANVLTF.

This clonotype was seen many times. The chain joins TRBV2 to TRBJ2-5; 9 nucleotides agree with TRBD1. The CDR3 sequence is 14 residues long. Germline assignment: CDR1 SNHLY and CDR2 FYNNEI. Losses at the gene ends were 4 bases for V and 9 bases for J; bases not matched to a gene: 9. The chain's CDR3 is CASSGVSGTGPQYF. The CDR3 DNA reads TGTGCCAGCAGTGGAGTTTCCGGGACAGGGCCCCAGTACTTC.

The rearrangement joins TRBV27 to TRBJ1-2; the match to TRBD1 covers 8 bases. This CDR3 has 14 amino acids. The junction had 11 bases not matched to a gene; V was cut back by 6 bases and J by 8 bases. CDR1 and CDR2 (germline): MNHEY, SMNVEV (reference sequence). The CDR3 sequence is CASRSGTGGFGYTF. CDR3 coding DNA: TGTGCCAGCAGGTCCGGGACAGGAGGATTCGGCTACACCTTC.